This TCR beta chain was obtained from a study of blood T cells in healthy people across ages. V was cut by 3 bases and J by 2 bases, with 13 bases left in between. The CDR3 consists of 15 residues. Germline values: CDR1 SGHAT, CDR2 FQNNGV. This clonotype was counted between two and nine times. For the second PCR, which ran for about 7 to 11 cycles, a sample-barcoded 5' primer and a J-beta primer mix were used. A single record per CDR3 protein comes from TCRdb applying MiXCR to the 5' RACE reads. There are hundreds of thousands of distinct CDR3 sequences in the sample; under 25% occur only once, and under 4% lies in the top ten.

The rearrangement joins TRBV11-2 to TRBJ2-5; D is possibly TRBD1 (6 bases). Material: blood. This TCR came from a man between 65 and 85 years old in good health. The CDR3 region is CASSLGVQGQETQYF. In nucleotides, the CDR3 is TGTGCCAGCAGCTTGGGAGTGCAGGGGCAAGAGACCCAGTACTTC.